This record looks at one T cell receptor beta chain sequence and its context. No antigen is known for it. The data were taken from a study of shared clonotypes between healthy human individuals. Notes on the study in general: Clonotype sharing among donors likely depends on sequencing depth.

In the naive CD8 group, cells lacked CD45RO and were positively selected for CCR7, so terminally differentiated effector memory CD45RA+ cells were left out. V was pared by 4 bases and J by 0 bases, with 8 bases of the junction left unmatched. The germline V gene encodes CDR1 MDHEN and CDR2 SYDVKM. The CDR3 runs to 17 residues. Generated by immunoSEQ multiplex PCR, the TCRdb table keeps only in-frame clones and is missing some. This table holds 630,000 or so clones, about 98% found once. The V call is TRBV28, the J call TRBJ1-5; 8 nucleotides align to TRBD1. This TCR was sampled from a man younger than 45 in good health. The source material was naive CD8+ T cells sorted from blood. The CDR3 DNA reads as TGTGCCAGCAGTTCCCAGGGACAGGTTGCTAGCAATCAGCCCCAGCATTTT. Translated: CASSSQGQVASNQPQHF.